The subject of this entry is one TCR beta chain. Its cognate antigen is unknown. The germline gives CDR1 SGHRS, CDR2 YFSETQ. V dropped 4 bases and J dropped 5; count of bases not matched to a gene: 9. The CDR3 is 15 residues long. The protocol was immunoSEQ multiplex PCR, while the TCRdb copy is restricted to in-frame clones and leaves out a portion. The sample consists of about 200,000 clones, roughly nine tenths of them appearing once. These data originate in a study of T cell responses to AZD1222 COVID-19 vaccine. The study's findings and limits: Donors in the cohort were predominantly white British and more often female, and clonal diversity was possibly underestimated. Compared with day 0, the breadth and depth of the Spike-specific TCR repertoire rose significantly after two doses of AZD1222. The study reported that nearly half of spike-specific TCRs target unmutated variant regions.

The material was peripheral blood, obtained 28 days after the second AZD1222 dose. The sequence was collected from an adult who received the AZD1222 COVID-19 vaccine. The rearrangement joins TRBV5-1 to TRBJ2-3; 8 positions match TRBD2. DNA of the CDR3: TGCGCCAGCAGCCCTCTTAGCGGGGCCATAGATACGCAGTATTTT. This gives the protein CASSPLSGAIDTQYF.